This TCR beta chain is from a study of OX40 agonist ivuxolimab in advanced cancers. Study-level background: The group had a mean age of around 64 years, ranged from 23 to 79, and was approximately 81% male.

Germline V CDR1 and CDR2: MNHEY, SVGAGI. The CDR3 runs 14 residues. V lost 5 bases to trimming and J lost 8 bases; unmatched junction nucleotides: 12. The data were produced by immunoSEQ multiplex PCR, yet TCRdb's version contains in-frame clones alone and is incomplete. The sample includes fewer than 45,000 clones, around nine tenths of them seen just once. Anyone with autoimmune disease history or systemic immunosuppression was excluded. The specimen was CD4+ or CD8+ T cells sorted from blood, collected in a trial of the OX40 agonist ivuxolimab. The V gene is TRBV6-5, the J gene TRBJ2-7, with 7 nucleotides matching TRBD2. The clonotype was recovered from an adult with an advanced solid tumor such as melanoma, head and neck, liver or kidney cancer. The CDR3: CASSPVGGSKQQYF. The CDR3 nucleotides read TGTGCCAGCAGTCCCGTGGGAGGGAGTAAACAGCAGTACTTC.